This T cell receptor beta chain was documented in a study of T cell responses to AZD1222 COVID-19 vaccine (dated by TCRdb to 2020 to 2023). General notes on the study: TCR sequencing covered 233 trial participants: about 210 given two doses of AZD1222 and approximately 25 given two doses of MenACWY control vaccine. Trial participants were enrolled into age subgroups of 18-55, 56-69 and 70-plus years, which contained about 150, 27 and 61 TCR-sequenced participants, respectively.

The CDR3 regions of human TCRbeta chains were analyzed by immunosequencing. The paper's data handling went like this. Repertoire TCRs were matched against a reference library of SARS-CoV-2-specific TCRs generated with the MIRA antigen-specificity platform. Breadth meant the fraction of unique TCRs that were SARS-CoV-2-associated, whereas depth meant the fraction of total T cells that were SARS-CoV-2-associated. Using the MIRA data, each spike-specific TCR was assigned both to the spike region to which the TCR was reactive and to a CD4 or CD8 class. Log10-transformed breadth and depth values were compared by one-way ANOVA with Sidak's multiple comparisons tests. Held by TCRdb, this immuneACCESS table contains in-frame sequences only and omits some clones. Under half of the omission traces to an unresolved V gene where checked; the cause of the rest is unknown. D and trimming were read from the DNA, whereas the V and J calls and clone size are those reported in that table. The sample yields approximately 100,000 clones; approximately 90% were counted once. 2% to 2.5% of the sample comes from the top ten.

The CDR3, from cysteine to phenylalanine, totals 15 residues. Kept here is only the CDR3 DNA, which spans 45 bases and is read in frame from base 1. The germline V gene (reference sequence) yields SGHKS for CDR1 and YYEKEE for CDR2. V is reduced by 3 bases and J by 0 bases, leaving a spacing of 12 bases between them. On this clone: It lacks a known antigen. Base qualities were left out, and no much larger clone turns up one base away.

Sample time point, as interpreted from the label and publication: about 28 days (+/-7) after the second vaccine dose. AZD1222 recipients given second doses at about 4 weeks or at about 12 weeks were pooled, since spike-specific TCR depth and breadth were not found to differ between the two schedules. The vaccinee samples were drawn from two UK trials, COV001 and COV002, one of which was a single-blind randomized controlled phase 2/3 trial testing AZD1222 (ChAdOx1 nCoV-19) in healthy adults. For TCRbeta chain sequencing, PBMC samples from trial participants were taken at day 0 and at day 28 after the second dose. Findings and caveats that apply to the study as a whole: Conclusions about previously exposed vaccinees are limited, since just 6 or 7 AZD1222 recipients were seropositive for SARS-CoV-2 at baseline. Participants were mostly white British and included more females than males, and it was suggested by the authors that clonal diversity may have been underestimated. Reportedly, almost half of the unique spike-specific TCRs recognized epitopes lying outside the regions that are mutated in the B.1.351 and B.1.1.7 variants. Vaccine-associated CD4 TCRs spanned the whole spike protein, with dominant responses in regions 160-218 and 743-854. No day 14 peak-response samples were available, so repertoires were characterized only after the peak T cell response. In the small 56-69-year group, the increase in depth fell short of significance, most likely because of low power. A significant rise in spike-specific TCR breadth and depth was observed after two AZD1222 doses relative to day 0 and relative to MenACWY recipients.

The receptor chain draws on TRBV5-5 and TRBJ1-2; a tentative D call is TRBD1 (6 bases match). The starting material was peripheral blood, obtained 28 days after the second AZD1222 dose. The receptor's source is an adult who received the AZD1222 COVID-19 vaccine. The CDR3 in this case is CASSSTGRANYGYTF. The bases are TGTGCCAGCAGCTCTACAGGGAGAGCTAACTATGGCTACACCTTC.